The 20 T cell receptor beta chains below all came from one sample that was sequenced in a study of post-analysis software for immune sequencing data. General study results and limits: Patients showed TRBV5-6, TRBV5-1 and TRBV20-1 among roughly 5 TRBV segments more frequent than in controls.

Their target antigens are unknown. Unique molecular identifiers had been added to the TCR beta cDNA libraries. MiXCR was run by TCRdb on the PCR reads, yielding one entry per CDR3 protein. Here the sample spans 250,000 to 300,000 distinct CDR3 sequences, 35% to 40% being singletons. The sample comprised blood. These receptors were collected from a girl aged 10-17 years with multiple sclerosis.

The sample holds many counts of this clonotype. V and J are TRBV7-6 and TRBJ1-2; tentatively, D is TRBD1 (5 bases). The CDR3 is 14 amino acids. The germline CDR1 and CDR2 sequences are SGHVS and FNYEAQ. Trimming cost V 3 bases and J 4 bases, with 12 bases left between them. Here the CDR3 reads CASSLSGDPYGYTF. The CDR3 region has the DNA TGTGCCAGCAGCTTGTCGGGGGACCCCTATGGCTACACCTTC. Complete variable domain (other parts from reference TRBV7-6 and TRBJ1-2): GAGVSQSPRYKVTKRGQDVALRCDPISGHVSLYWYRQALGQGPEFLTYFNYEAQQDKSGLPNDRFSAERPEGSISTLTIQRTEQRDSAMYRCASSLSGDPYGYTFGSGTRLTVV.

In this sample, this clonotype turned up a few times. The chain couples TRBV7-2 to TRBJ2-2; a weak D match, TRBD1 (5 bases). The V end was cut by 1 base, the J end by 7 bases, with 13 bases between. Germline V gene data show CDR1 as SGHTA and CDR2 as FQGNSA. CDR3 size: 15 residues. Here the CDR3 reads CASSLVHGQGGELFF. The CDR3 region has the DNA TGTGCCAGCAGCTTAGTCCACGGTCAGGGCGGGGAGCTGTTTTTT.

Points on this clonotype: The junction departs from the called germline gene at one end, perhaps through a read error. The chain joins TRBV6-2 or TRBV6-3 to TRBJ2-5; D call uncertain. The end of the DNA aligns better with TRBJ2-1, so the J call may be wrong. Germline CDR1 reads MNHEY; CDR2 reads SVGEGT. The CDR3 sequence is 13 residues long. Here the CDR3 DNA reads TGTGCCGGCAGTCTCGGACCCCAAGAGACCCAGTTCTTC. As protein: CAGSLGPQETQFF.

The table lists this clonotype with many counts. The genes are TRBV10-3 and TRBJ1-2; 8 positions match TRBD1. Germline V gene sequence: CDR1 ENHRY, CDR2 SYGVKD. V lost 4 bases and J lost 8; bases outside the gene matches: 3. CDR3 length: 12 amino acids. CDR3 residues: CAISASGGGYTF. The CDR3, as DNA: TGTGCCATCAGTGCTTCAGGGGGCGGCTACACCTTC.

The CDR3 spells CASSRDPATNEKLFF. The DNA for the CDR3 is TGTGCCAGCAGCCGGGACCCTGCAACTAATGAAAAACTGTTTTTT. The chain has TRBV5-5 and TRBJ1-4; D possibly corresponds to TRBD1 (5 bases). CDR3 length equals 15 residues. In germline, CDR1 is SGHKS, CDR2 YYEKEE (reference sequence). The ends were cut back, 4 bases at V and 0 bases at J, with 10 bases in the middle.

The sample holds many counts of this clonotype. The V and J genes are TRBV10-3 and TRBJ2-1; perhaps TRBD2 as D (6 bases). From germline, CDR1 is ENHRY and CDR2 SYGVKD. This CDR3 comprises 13 residues. V lost 6 bases and J lost 9, with 15 bases in between. Here the CDR3 reads CAIRTNAGFEQFF. The CDR3 coding sequence is TGTGCCATCAGGACCAATGCGGGGTTTGAGCAGTTCTTC.

The sample holds many counts of this clonotype. V gene TRBV28 combines with J gene TRBJ2-1; tentatively, D is TRBD2 (7 bases). CDR3 length: 13 residues. The germline V gene encodes CDR1 MDHEN and CDR2 SYDVKM. The ends were cut back, 10 bases at V and 6 bases at J, with 16 bases in the middle. CDR3 amino acids: CANPGGGGNEQFF. The CDR3 region has the DNA TGTGCCAACCCGGGGGGCGGGGGCAATGAGCAGTTCTTC.

This sequence joins TRBV7-2 and TRBJ2-7; D possibly corresponds to TRBD2 (7 bases). In germline, CDR1 is SGHTA, CDR2 FQGNSA. Trimming shortened V by 1 base and J by 5 bases, and 15 bases separated the two germline ends. This CDR3 contains 15 residues. CDR3 loop: CASSLEGGGPDEQYF. Written as DNA, the CDR3 is TGTGCCAGCAGCTTAGAGGGGGGGGGGCCTGACGAGCAGTACTTC.

This clonotype has ten or more counts. The rearrangement joins TRBV20-1 to TRBJ1-2; TRBD1 matches at 7 bases. With V trimmed by 2 bases and J by 8 bases, 5 bases remained unmatched. Per germline, CDR1 DFQATT and CDR2 SNEGSKA (reference sequence). This CDR3 has 12 amino acids. The CDR3 sequence is CSARRQGGGYTF. In nucleotides, the CDR3 is TGCAGTGCTAGACGACAGGGCGGAGGCTACACCTTC.

The gene calls are TRBV5-1 and TRBJ2-3; D possibly corresponds to TRBD1 (5 bases). The CDR3 spans 15 residues. The V gene's germline CDR1 is SGHRS and CDR2 YFSETQ. With 1 base removed from V and 0 bases from J, the gap between germline ends came to 9 bases. Here the CDR3 DNA reads TGCGCCAGCAGCTTGTTGGACACTAGCACAGATACGCAGTATTTT. Amino acids: CASSLLDTSTDTQYF.

The rearrangement links TRBV6-5 to TRBJ2-3, with 12 bases fitting TRBD2. J lost 7 bases, V lost 4 bases, and 9 bases had no gene match. There are 16 residues in the CDR3. CDR1 is MNHEY, CDR2 SVGAGI, per germline. The CDR3 region is CASSSLTSGRAHTQYF. CDR3 bases: TGTGCCAGCAGTTCTTTGACTAGCGGGAGAGCTCATACGCAGTATTTT.

J is TRBJ2-5 and V is TRBV7-9; a weak D match, TRBD1 (6 bases). Germline loops: CDR1 SEHNR, CDR2 FQNEAQ (reference sequence). The CDR3 has 14 residues. V lost 3 bases, J lost 4 bases, and 12 bases lay in between. Here the CDR3 DNA reads TGTGCCAGCAGCTTCGAGGGGGTTGGAGAGACCCAGTACTTC. It is translated as CASSFEGVGETQYF.

The table lists this clonotype with many counts. The V gene is TRBV4-2, the J gene TRBJ1-2, with TRBD1 matching 9 bases. CDR3 length: 15 residues. The germline V gene has CDR1 LGHNA and CDR2 YNFKEQ. J gave up 2 bases and V 0 bases, and 1 base lay outside the gene matches. The DNA of the CDR3 is TGTGCCAGCAGCCAAGACGGGACAGGGAACTATGGCTACACCTTC. This gives the protein CASSQDGTGNYGYTF.

This clonotype was counted ten times or more. V usage is TRBV4-2 and J usage is TRBJ1-1, with D unclear. The length of the CDR3 is 14 residues. Germline CDR1 reads LGHNA; CDR2 reads YNFKEQ. Trimming pared 1 base from V and 8 bases from J, leaving 14 bases between. The CDR3: CASSQVGQNLEAFF. CDR3 bases: TGTGCCAGCAGCCAAGTCGGCCAGAACCTAGAAGCTTTCTTT.

This chain uses TRBV24-1 with TRBJ2-2, with TRBD2 matching 15 bases. The germline V gene encodes CDR1 KGHDR and CDR2 SFDVKD. The CDR3 sequence is 18 residues long. Losses at the gene ends were 7 bases for V and 5 bases for J; bases not matched to a gene: 10. The CDR3 sequence: CATRTGTSGRSRTGELFF. The DNA for the CDR3 is TGTGCCACCAGGACCGGGACTAGCGGGAGGAGTAGGACCGGGGAGCTGTTTTTT.

This clonotype was observed a few times. This could be a read error, since a much larger clone is one nucleotide away. The chain uses TRBV10-3 and TRBJ2-5; TRBD1 aligns across 7 bases. CDR1 is ENHRY, CDR2 SYGVKD, per germline. This CDR3 has 14 residues. V lost 6 bases and J lost 7; bases outside the gene matches: 11. The CDR3 DNA follows: TGTGCCATCAGGGACGGACAGGCCTCTGGGACCCAGTACTTC. Encoded protein: CAIRDGQASGTQYF.

This clonotype was found many times. V gene TRBV14 combines with J gene TRBJ2-1; TRBD2 matches 8 bases. The CDR3 is made up of 16 amino acids. Germline V lookup: CDR1 SGHDN, CDR2 FVKESK. Trimming at V came to 4 bases and at J to 5 bases, leaving 10 bases not matched to a gene. CDR3 amino acids: CASSLIGLAGNNEQFF. The CDR3, as DNA: TGTGCCAGCAGCCTCATCGGGCTAGCGGGCAACAATGAGCAGTTCTTC.

In this sample, this clonotype turned up a few times. CDR3 sequence reads: CSVRQGAYEQYF. Written as DNA, the CDR3 is TGCAGCGTTAGACAGGGGGCCTACGAGCAGTACTTC. The V and J genes are TRBV29-1 and TRBJ2-7, with TRBD1 matching 9 bases. The V gene's germline CDR1 is SQVTM and CDR2 ANQGSEA. J gave up 2 bases and V 5 bases, and 1 base lay outside the gene matches. The CDR3 runs 12 residues.

This rearrangement joins TRBV29-1 to TRBJ2-7; TRBD1 agrees at 7 bases. This CDR3 spans 14 amino acids. Germline CDR1 SQVTM, CDR2 ANQGSEA. V was clipped by 4 bases and J by 2 bases; unmatched bases: 8. CDR3 residues: CSVGPRQGAYEQYF. CDR3 DNA sequence: TGCAGCGTTGGGCCCAGGCAGGGGGCCTACGAGCAGTACTTC.

Details on this clonotype: The junction and the germline gene differ at one end; a read error may be behind it. This CDR3 is CASGQEGRKNILYF. The CDR3 coding sequence is TGTGCCAGCGGACAAGAGGGCCGCAAAAACATTCTGTACTTC. The chain joins TRBV6-6 to TRBJ2-4; D tentatively reads TRBD1 or TRBD2 (5 bases each). Germline loops: CDR1 MNHNY, CDR2 SVGAGI (reference sequence). The CDR3 is 14 amino acids.